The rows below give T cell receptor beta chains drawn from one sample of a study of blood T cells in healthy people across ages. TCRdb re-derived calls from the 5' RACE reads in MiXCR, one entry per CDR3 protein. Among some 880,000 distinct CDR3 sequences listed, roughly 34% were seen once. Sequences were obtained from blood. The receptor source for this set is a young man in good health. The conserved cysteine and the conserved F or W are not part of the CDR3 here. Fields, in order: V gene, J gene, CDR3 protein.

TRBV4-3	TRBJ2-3	ASSPRRVAGGFATDTQY
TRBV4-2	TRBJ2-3	ASSPVYSTDTQY
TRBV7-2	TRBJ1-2	ASSLGRGLMGYT
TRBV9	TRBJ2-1	ASTLLDRQIGEQF
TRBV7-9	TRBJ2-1	ASSLIVGLGGGRSYNEQF
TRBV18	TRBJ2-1	ASSLTSGLYNEQF
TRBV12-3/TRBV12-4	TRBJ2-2	ASSLRGHTGELF
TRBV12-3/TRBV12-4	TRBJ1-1	ASSLRGAF
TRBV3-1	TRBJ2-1	ASSLQGEGEQF
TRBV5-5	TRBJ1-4	ASSFRTSTTNEKLF
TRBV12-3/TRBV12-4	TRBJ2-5	ASRYTDRDQETQY
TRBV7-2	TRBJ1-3	ASSAQGDGNTIY
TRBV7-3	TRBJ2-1	ASSLNGRGISNEQF
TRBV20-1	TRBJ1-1	SARARPGRGHYYTEAF
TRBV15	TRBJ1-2	ATSRDLGGGVANDGYT
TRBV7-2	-	ASSDRQMGYQETQY
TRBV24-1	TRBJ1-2	ATSDGRTGYGYT
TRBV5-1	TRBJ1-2	ASSRDRGLDYGYT
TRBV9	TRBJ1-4	ASSTGLASREKLF
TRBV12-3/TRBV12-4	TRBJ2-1	ASSNYAGPDYNEQF
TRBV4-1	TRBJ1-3	ASSQDPGGHPSGNTIY
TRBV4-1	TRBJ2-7	ASSQDRTKTYEQY
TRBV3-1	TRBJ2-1	ASSQVGGLSGGYNEQF
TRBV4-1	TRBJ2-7	ASSPDRDAYEQY
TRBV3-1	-	ASSQVPLATHEQY
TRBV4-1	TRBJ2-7	ASSQGWGRVGDEQY
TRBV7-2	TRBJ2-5	ASSVQGAEGTQY
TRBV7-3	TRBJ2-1	ASSLKGRRVESEQF
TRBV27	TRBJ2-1	ASRPNSKNGGDEQF
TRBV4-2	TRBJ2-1	ASRLDPSSYNEQF
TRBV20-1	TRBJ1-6	SARAIGGDNSPLH
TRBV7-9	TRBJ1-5	ASSFGVFVSGQTNQPQH
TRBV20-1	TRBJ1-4	SARDGRTDNEKLF
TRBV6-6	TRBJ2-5	ASSYKHTQY
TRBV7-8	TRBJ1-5	ASRLGVMQPQH
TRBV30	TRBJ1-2	AHRQNTNYGYT
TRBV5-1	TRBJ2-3	ASSRTLGTQVTDTQY
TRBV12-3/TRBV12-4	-	ASSLGTAGYNEQY
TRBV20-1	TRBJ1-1	SAREGGSTEAF
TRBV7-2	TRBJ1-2	ASSLIPGTGFYGYT
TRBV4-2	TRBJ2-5	ASSSGGGKNEQY
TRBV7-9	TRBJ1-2	ASSFVDSYGYT
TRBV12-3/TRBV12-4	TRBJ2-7	ASSPDRGEFSEQY
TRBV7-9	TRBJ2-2	ASSLNSGTGYIGELF
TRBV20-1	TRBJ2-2	SAGGSATGELF
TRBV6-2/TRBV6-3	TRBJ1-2	ASSWGREDYGYT
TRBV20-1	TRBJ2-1	SATLGASGDNEQF
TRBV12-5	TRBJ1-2	ASGSQGGGGYT
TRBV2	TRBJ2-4	ASSPEARGTKNIQY
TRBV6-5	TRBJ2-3	ASSYSRADRVGQY
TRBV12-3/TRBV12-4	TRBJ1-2	ASSLVSWGSYGYT
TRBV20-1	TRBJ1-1	SARIDPNTEAF
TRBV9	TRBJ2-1	ASSVVGHEQF
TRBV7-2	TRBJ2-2	ASSFSAVRYTGELF
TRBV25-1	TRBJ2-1	ASSEPGHEQC
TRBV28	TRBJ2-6	ASSEFLGLSGANVLT
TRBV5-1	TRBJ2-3	ASSLFRGADTQY
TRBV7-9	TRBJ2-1	ASSGLLGNEQF